This T cell receptor (beta chain) was recovered during a study of blood T cell repertoires in COVID-19. On the study more broadly: Italy, Spain and the United States were the sources of the convalescent and acute COVID-19 samples.

The data were produced by immunoSEQ multiplex PCR, yet TCRdb's version contains in-frame clones alone and is incomplete. Seen here are around 180,000 clones, around 76% observed once, and the top ten hold approximately 16%. Cohorts were based on clinical histories the participants reported. The sequence was collected from a woman between 50 and 59 years old with acute COVID-19. Sequenced input: PBMCs or T cells enriched from blood (not recorded which).

This chain's CDR3 is CASSFFRDRGKSPLHF. CDR3 sequence (DNA): TGCGCCAGCAGCTTTTTCCGGGACAGGGGGAAATCACCCCTCCACTTT. The chain carries TRBV5-1 and TRBJ1-6; 11 bases map to TRBD1. Germline CDR1 is SGHRS and CDR2 is YFSETQ. J was trimmed by 10 bases and V by 2 bases; bases with no gene match: 8. The CDR3 is made up of 16 amino acids. The full variable domain, in which reference TRBV5-1 and TRBJ1-6 provide the parts outside the CDR3, is KAGVTQTPRYLIKTRGQQVTLSCSPISGHRSVSWYQQTPGQGLQFLFEYFSETQRNKGNFPGRFSGRQFSNSRSEMNVSTLELGDSALYLCASSFFRDRGKSPLHFGNGTRLTVT.